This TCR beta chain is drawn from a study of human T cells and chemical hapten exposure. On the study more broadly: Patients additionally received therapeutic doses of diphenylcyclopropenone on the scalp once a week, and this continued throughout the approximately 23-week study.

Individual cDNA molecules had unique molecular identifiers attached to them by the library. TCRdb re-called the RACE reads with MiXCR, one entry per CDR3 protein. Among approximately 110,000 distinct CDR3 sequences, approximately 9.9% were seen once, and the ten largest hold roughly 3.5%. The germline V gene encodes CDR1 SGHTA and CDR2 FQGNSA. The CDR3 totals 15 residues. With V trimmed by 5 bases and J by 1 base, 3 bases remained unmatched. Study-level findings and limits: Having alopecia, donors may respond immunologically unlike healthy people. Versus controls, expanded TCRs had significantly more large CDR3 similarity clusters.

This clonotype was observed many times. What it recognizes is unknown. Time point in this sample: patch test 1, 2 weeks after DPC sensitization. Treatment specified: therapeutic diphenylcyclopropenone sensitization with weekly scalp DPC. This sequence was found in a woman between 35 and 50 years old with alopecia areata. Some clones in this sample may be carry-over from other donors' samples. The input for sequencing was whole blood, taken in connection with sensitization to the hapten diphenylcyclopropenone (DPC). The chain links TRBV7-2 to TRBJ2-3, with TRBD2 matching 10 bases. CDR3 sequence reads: CASSTLAGGTDTQYF. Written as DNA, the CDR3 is TGTGCCAGCAGCACTCTAGCGGGGGGCACAGATACGCAGTATTTT.